Each of the 26 T cell receptor beta chains below was sequenced from the same sample in a study of blood T cell repertoires in COVID-19. Clones were read by immunoSEQ multiplex PCR, and TCRdb kept only the in-frame ones, dropping some. Of approximately 360,000 clones in the sample, 70% to 90% were seen once. Sequencing was done on a sample of peripheral blood. Every receptor here comes from a man aged 40-55 years with acute or convalescent COVID-19.

This clone was seen a single time. CDR3 in amino acids: CASSPVQGAYGYTF. The CDR3 DNA sequence: TGCGCCAGCAGCCCCGTACAGGGGGCCTATGGCTACACCTTC. The gene calls are TRBV5-1 and TRBJ1-2, with 9 bases lining up with TRBD1. CDR1 and CDR2 (germline): SGHRS, YFSETQ. The CDR3 extends over 14 amino acids. J gave up 4 bases and V 4 bases, and 5 bases lay outside the gene matches.

The chain is built from TRBV9 and TRBJ1-6; tentatively, D is TRBD1 (5 bases). Germline CDR1 reads SGDLS; CDR2 reads YYNGEE. Trimming shortened V by 2 bases and J by 9 bases, and 12 bases separated the two germline ends. The CDR3 runs 14 residues. The CDR3 loop is CASSVQGYSSPLHF. The DNA of the CDR3 is TGTGCCAGCAGCGTTCAGGGTTACAGTTCACCCCTCCACTTT. Full variable domain (outside the CDR3, taken from reference TRBV9 and TRBJ1-6): DSGVTQTPKHLITATGQRVTLRCSPRSGDLSVYWYQQSLDQGLQFLIQYYNGEERAKGNILERFSAQQFPDLHSELNLSSLELGDSALYFCASSVQGYSSPLHFGNGTRLTVT.

V is TRBV9 and J is TRBJ2-7; D is perhaps TRBD1 (6 bases). Germline-derived CDR1 and CDR2 are SGDLS and YYNGEE. The CDR3 extends over 14 amino acids. Trimming took off 4 bases at V and 0 bases at J, with 11 bases between the two ends. CDR3 amino acids: CASSSRGFSYEQYF. For the CDR3, the DNA is TGTGCCAGCAGCTCCAGGGGTTTCTCCTACGAGCAGTACTTC.

The chain uses TRBV5-4 and TRBJ1-2, with 8 positions matching TRBD1. The trim removed 2 bases at V and 4 bases at J, leaving 4 bases unmatched. Germline CDR1 is SGHNT and CDR2 is YYREEE (reference sequence). This CDR3 contains 14 residues. CDR3 sequence reads: CASSLQGGLYGYTF. The CDR3, as DNA: TGTGCCAGCAGCTTACAGGGGGGACTCTATGGCTACACCTTC.

The chain carries TRBV11-2 and TRBJ1-1, with D perhaps TRBD1 (5 bases). The germline V and J ends were trimmed by 4 bases and 1 base, with 13 bases remaining between them. The CDR3 is 15 residues long. Germline loops: CDR1 SGHAT, CDR2 FQNNGV. DNA for the CDR3: TGTGCCAGCAGCTCTGGGGGGGGTTCGAACACTGAAGCTTTCTTT. Translating gives CASSSGGGSNTEAFF. Full variable domain (rest looked up from reference TRBV11-2 and TRBJ1-1): EAGVAQSPRYKIIEKRQSVAFWCNPISGHATLYWYQQILGQGPKLLIQFQNNGVVDDSQLPKDRFSAERLKGVDSTLKIQPAKLEDSAVYLCASSSGGGSNTEAFFGQGTRLTVV.

This rearrangement joins TRBV2 to TRBJ2-1, with D maybe TRBD2 (6 bases). V shed 7 bases and J shed 2 bases, with 12 bases lying between them. CDR1 is SNHLY and CDR2 is FYNNEI in the germline V gene. CDR3 length equals 14 residues. For the CDR3, the DNA is TGTGCCAGCAAGGGACTCGCCGCCTACAATGAGCAGTTCTTC. As protein: CASKGLAAYNEQFF. Complete variable domain (other parts from reference TRBV2 and TRBJ2-1): EPEVTQTPSHQVTQMGQEVILRCVPISNHLYFYWYRQILGQKVEFLVSFYNNEISEKSEIFDDQFSVERPDGSNFTLKIRSTKLEDSAMYFCASKGLAAYNEQFFGPGTRLTVL.

The V call is TRBV27, the J call TRBJ2-7; 11 nucleotides align to TRBD1. The CDR3 covers 14 residues. Germline loops: CDR1 MNHEY, CDR2 SMNVEV (reference sequence). V trimming: 4 bases; J trimming: 7 bases; junction bases outside the gene matches: 6. The DNA for the CDR3 is TGTGCCAGCAGTTCAGGACAGGGGGCTTCGGAGCAGTACTTC. This codes for CASSSGQGASEQYF.

The rearrangement uses TRBV13 and TRBJ1-1; TRBD1 aligns across 7 bases. V lost 4 bases, J lost 3 bases, and 8 bases stayed unmatched. Germline CDR1 and CDR2: PRHDT and FYEKMQ (reference sequence). This CDR3 comprises 15 residues. As DNA, the CDR3 is TGTGCCAGCAGCTCAGGGGGGGGTGGTGACACTGAAGCTTTCTTT. Protein: CASSSGGGGDTEAFF.

The table lists this clone with a count of one. This chain links TRBV13 with TRBJ2-2; unclear D gene. The CDR3 is made up of 12 amino acids. The germline CDR1 and CDR2 sequences are PRHDT and FYEKMQ (reference sequence). Trimming cost V 5 bases and J 8 bases, with 9 bases left between them. The CDR3 is CASSSGLGELFF. In DNA form, the CDR3 reads TGTGCCAGCAGCAGTGGCCTGGGGGAGCTGTTTTTT.

The rearrangement joins TRBV27 to TRBJ1-6, with 7 bases aligning to TRBD1. Unmatched junction bases numbered 10, after V lost 7 bases and J lost 7 bases. The CDR3 runs to 15 residues. Germline V gives CDR1 MNHEY, CDR2 SMNVEV (reference sequence). CDR3 loop: CASMSDTGVNSPLHF. The CDR3 DNA is TGTGCCAGCATGTCGGATACAGGGGTAAATTCACCCCTCCACTTT.

V gene TRBV19 combines with J gene TRBJ2-1, with TRBD1 matching over 8 bases. The junction had 5 bases not matched to a gene; V was cut back by 5 bases and J by 5 bases. CDR1 and CDR2 (germline): LNHDA, SQIVND (reference sequence). CDR3 size: 14 residues. The CDR3 DNA reads as TGTGCCAGTAGTTCGCAGGGGGCAAACAATGAGCAGTTCTTC. Its translation: CASSSQGANNEQFF.

V gene TRBV5-1 combines with J gene TRBJ1-4; D gene unclear. The CDR3 covers 15 residues. Trimming removed 4 bases at V and 0 bases at J, with 10 bases between. The germline gives CDR1 SGHRS, CDR2 YFSETQ. The CDR3 sequence: CASSPYRATNEKLFF. The CDR3 DNA reads TGCGCCAGCAGCCCGTACAGAGCAACTAATGAAAAACTGTTTTTT.

This rearrangement joins TRBV19 to TRBJ2-7; the D gene is possibly TRBD1 (6 bases). Trimming stripped 5 bases from V and 3 bases from J, with 14 bases between. Germline lookup yields CDR1 LNHDA and CDR2 SQIVND (reference sequence). The CDR3 covers 14 residues. CDR3 sequence (DNA): TGTGCCAGTAGTGAAAACACAGGGTACTACGAGCAGTACTTC. Translation gives CASSENTGYYEQYF.

The chain has TRBV18 and TRBJ2-7; 9 nucleotides align to TRBD1. Unmatched junction bases numbered 9, after V lost 5 bases and J lost 1 base. The CDR3 totals 16 residues. Germline CDR1 reads KGHSH; CDR2 reads LQKENI. The CDR3 DNA is TGTGCCAGCTCAGCATCCCGGGACAGGGTGTCCTACGAGCAGTACTTC. Amino acid sequence: CASSASRDRVSYEQYF.

This clone has just a few counts. This chain links TRBV6-5 with TRBJ2-1; the D is unclear. Germline CDR1 is MNHEY and CDR2 is SVGAGI. Trimming stripped 7 bases from V and 0 bases from J, with 13 bases between. The CDR3 loop spans 15 amino acids. CDR3 sequence: CASNSKSSSYNEQFF. The CDR3 DNA sequence: TGTGCCAGCAACTCAAAGTCGAGCTCCTACAATGAGCAGTTCTTC.

This clone was detected once. The chain uses TRBV5-4 and TRBJ1-2; 8 bases map to TRBD1. The CDR3 spans 13 residues. Germline loops: CDR1 SGHNT, CDR2 YYREEE (reference sequence). After removal of 4 bases from V and 3 bases from J, the junction contained 2 bases not matched to a gene. The CDR3 is CASSPTGDYGYTF. In DNA, the CDR3 is TGTGCCAGCAGCCCGACAGGGGACTATGGCTACACCTTC.

V is TRBV6-1 and J is TRBJ1-5; the match to TRBD1 covers 8 bases. The CDR3 extends over 14 amino acids. Germline CDR1 MNHNS, CDR2 SASEGT. V was pared by 3 bases and J by 7 bases, with 5 bases of the junction left unmatched. In DNA form, the CDR3 reads TGTGCCAGCAGTGAGGACAGGGAAGTCCAGCCCCAGCATTTT. Protein sequence: CASSEDREVQPQHF.

This chain links TRBV28 with TRBJ1-1, with no clear D. There are 14 residues in the CDR3. Trimming pared 2 bases from V and 5 bases from J, leaving 12 bases between. CDR1 is MDHEN, CDR2 SYDVKM, per germline. The CDR3 protein is CASSLLEGGTEAFF. In DNA form, the CDR3 reads TGTGCCAGCAGTTTACTAGAGGGAGGGACTGAAGCTTTCTTT.

CDR3 loop: CASRPRGSQDEQYF. The DNA of the CDR3 is TGTGCCAGCAGGCCCCGGGGGAGTCAGGACGAGCAGTACTTC. The chain combines TRBV28 with TRBJ2-7; TRBD2 is a possible D gene (6 bases). The CDR3 length is 14 residues. Trimming shortened V by 6 bases and J by 5 bases, and 17 bases separated the two germline ends. Germline CDR1 is MDHEN and CDR2 is SYDVKM. Full variable domain (missing parts from reference TRBV28 and TRBJ2-7): DVKVTQSSRYLVKRTGEKVFLECVQDMDHENMFWYRQDPGLGLRLIYFSYDVKMKEKGDIPEGYSVSREKKERFSLILESASTNQTSMYLCASRPRGSQDEQYFGPGTRLTVT.

As DNA, the CDR3 is TGTGCCAGCAGCTTAGCGCGCGGGGGGGCAGGAGAGACCCAGTACTTC. It is translated as CASSLARGGAGETQYF. This chain connects TRBV7-2 to TRBJ2-5, with 9 bases fitting TRBD2. Germline values: CDR1 SGHTA, CDR2 FQGNSA. Trimming took 0 bases from V and 4 from J; bases not matched to a gene: 6. The CDR3 is 16 residues long.

J is TRBJ1-3 and V is TRBV28; perhaps TRBD1 as D (6 bases). CDR3 length: 16 amino acids. Germline CDR1 reads MDHEN; CDR2 reads SYDVKM. V lost 5 bases and J 2 bases, leaving 16 bases between the germline ends. The CDR3 region is CASSVRGADAGNTIYF. The CDR3, as DNA: TGTGCCAGCAGTGTGCGGGGGGCTGACGCTGGAAACACCATATATTTT.

The chain is built from TRBV20-1 and TRBJ1-2; no firm D call. With 4 bases removed from V and 6 bases from J, the gap between germline ends came to 9 bases. Germline V lookup: CDR1 DFQATT, CDR2 SNEGSKA (reference sequence). The CDR3 sequence is 11 residues long. This CDR3 reads CSATKTNGYTF. The CDR3 coding sequence is TGCAGTGCTACAAAAACTAATGGCTACACCTTC.

The gene calls are TRBV19 and TRBJ2-7; 9 bases are shared with TRBD1. V lost 10 bases, J lost 3 bases, and 10 bases stayed unmatched. There are 14 residues in the CDR3. The germline CDR1 and CDR2 sequences are LNHDA and SQIVND (reference sequence). CDR3 nucleotides: TGTGCCACCACTTCCGGGACAGGGAACTACGAGCAGTACTTC. It encodes CATTSGTGNYEQYF.

This chain joins TRBV27 and TRBJ2-7, with TRBD1 as a possible D gene (5 bases). This CDR3 is 13 amino acids long. Germline assignment: CDR1 MNHEY and CDR2 SMNVEV (reference sequence). V was trimmed by 0 bases and J by 2 bases, leaving 5 bases between them. The CDR3 sequence is CASSLSTAYEQYF. In DNA, the CDR3 is TGTGCCAGCAGTTTATCGACAGCCTACGAGCAGTACTTC.

This clone was seen only a few times. V and J are TRBV15 and TRBJ2-1, with D perhaps matching TRBD2 (5 bases). Per germline, CDR1 LNHNV and CDR2 YYDKDF (reference sequence). V lost 1 base, J lost 6 bases, and 16 bases lay in between. The CDR3 extends over 16 amino acids. The DNA for the CDR3 is TGTGCCACCAGCAGAGGTCTGGTGACCGGAGGCAATGAGCAGTTCTTC. Its translation: CATSRGLVTGGNEQFF.

This chain connects TRBV7-3 to TRBJ2-1; D is possibly TRBD1 (5 bases). This CDR3 region has 15 residues. CDR1 is SGHTA and CDR2 is FQGTGA in the germline V gene. V lost 2 bases to trimming and J lost 3 bases, with 11 bases between them. This CDR3 is CASSLGQGHYNEQFF. Written as DNA, the CDR3 is TGTGCCAGCAGCTTAGGTCAGGGTCACTACAATGAGCAGTTCTTC.